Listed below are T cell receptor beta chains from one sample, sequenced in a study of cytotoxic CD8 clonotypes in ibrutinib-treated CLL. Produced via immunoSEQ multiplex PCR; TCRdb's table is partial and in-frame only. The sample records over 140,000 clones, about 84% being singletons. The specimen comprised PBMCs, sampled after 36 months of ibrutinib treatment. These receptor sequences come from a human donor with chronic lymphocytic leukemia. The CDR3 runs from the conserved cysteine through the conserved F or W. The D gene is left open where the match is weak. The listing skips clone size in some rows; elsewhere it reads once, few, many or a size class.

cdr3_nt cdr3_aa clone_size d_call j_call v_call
TGTGCCAGCAGGTCGGACGCCGACTACGAGCAGTACTTC CASRSDADYEQYF - - TRBJ2-7 TRBV6-6
TGTGCCAGCAGCTTAGGAGGACATCGGGCTTTCTTT CASSLGGHRAFF - - TRBJ1-1 TRBV7-6
TGCGCCAGCAGCACGGCCCTACCGGGGGAAAAACTGTTTTTT CASSTALPGEKLFF - - TRBJ1-4 TRBV5-1
TGTGCCAGCAGCTTAGTACTAGCGAGTAGCTCCTACGAGCAGTACTTC CASSLVLASSSYEQYF - TRBD2 TRBJ2-7 TRBV7-9
TGTGCCAGCAGCACAAGGACTAGCGGGGAAGAGACCCAGTACTTC CASSTRTSGEETQYF - TRBD2 TRBJ2-5 TRBV11-2
TGTGCCATCAGTCACACAGGGGGCATCGCAGATACGCAGTATTTT CAISHTGGIADTQYF - TRBD1 TRBJ2-3 TRBV10-3
TGTGCCACCCACTCCAGGGTATCCTACGAGCAGTACTTC CATHSRVSYEQYF - - TRBJ2-7 TRBV2
TGTGCCAGCAGCCAAGATGGGGACAGGGTCTATGGCTACACCTTC CASSQDGDRVYGYTF - TRBD1 TRBJ1-2 TRBV4-2
TGTGCCAGCAGCTTGGTGTCCAAAGAGACCCAGTACTTC CASSLVSKETQYF - - TRBJ2-5 TRBV5-6
TGCGCCAGCAGTCCCTCAGGGGTGGGCAATCAGCCCCAGCATTTT CASSPSGVGNQPQHF few - TRBJ1-5 TRBV5-1
TGTGCCAGCAGCCCCAGCCTAGCGGGAGACAATGAGCAGTTCTTC CASSPSLAGDNEQFF - TRBD2 TRBJ2-1 TRBV7-3
TGCGCCAGCAGTCATTCAGACCCGGAGGGGTATGGCTACACCTTC CASSHSDPEGYGYTF few - TRBJ1-2 TRBV23-1
TGTGCCATCAGTGAGTCTTGGGGACTAGCGCTTCTCTACGAGCAGTACTTC CAISESWGLALLYEQYF many TRBD2 TRBJ2-7 TRBV10-3
TGTGCCAGCTCACCAGTTGGCAGTTTGAACACTGAAGCTTTCTTT CASSPVGSLNTEAFF - - TRBJ1-1 TRBV18
TGTGCCAGCAGTTTCCAACAGGGTAACTATGGCTACACCTTC CASSFQQGNYGYTF - - TRBJ1-2 TRBV6-5
TGCGCCAGCAGCTTGTGGGGAGAGAACACTGAAGCTTTCTTT CASSLWGENTEAFF - - TRBJ1-1 TRBV5-1
TGTGCCAGCAGTTTAGCCGGGCCCTATGGCTACACCTTC CASSLAGPYGYTF few - TRBJ1-2 TRBV27
TGTGCCACCAGCCAGAATAGGCAGAATTCACCCCTCCACTTT CATSQNRQNSPLHF - - TRBJ1-6 TRBV15
TGTGCCAGTAGTATACTAGGCACCACCATATATTTT CASSILGTTIYF - - TRBJ1-3 TRBV19
TGTGCCAGTAAGGAGGGCAGGACAGGCTATGGCTACACCTTC CASKEGRTGYGYTF - TRBD1 TRBJ1-2 TRBV19
TGCGCCAGCAGCCACCAAACAGGATTCACTGAAGCTTTCTTT CASSHQTGFTEAFF - - TRBJ1-1 TRBV4-1
TGTGCCAGCAGCCCTCTAGGGAGGAACACTGAAGCTTTCTTT CASSPLGRNTEAFF - - TRBJ1-1 TRBV5-6
TGCGCCAGCAGCCAAGGGGCGACTGAAGCCTATGGCTACACCTTC CASSQGATEAYGYTF - - TRBJ1-2 TRBV4-1
TGTGCCAGCTCCTCTGGGGCGGGAGGGCTGGGGACCCAGTACTTC CASSSGAGGLGTQYF - TRBD2 TRBJ2-5 TRBV6-5
TGCGCCAGCAGCTTGGAGGCAGGGAGGTATGGCTACACCTTC CASSLEAGRYGYTF - - TRBJ1-2 TRBV5-1
TGTGCCAGTAGTACCCCCGGGACCAAAACAGATACGCAGTATTTT CASSTPGTKTDTQYF - - TRBJ2-3 TRBV19
TGTGCCAGCAGACAGGGGGCGCGTTATGGCTACACCTTC CASRQGARYGYTF - TRBD1 TRBJ1-2 TRBV6-5
TGTGCCAGCAGTGAGACAGATAGCAATCAGCCCCAGCATTTT CASSETDSNQPQHF - - TRBJ1-5 TRBV2
TGTGCCAGCAGTTTAGTAGGTGGAATTGGCTACACCTTC CASSLVGGIGYTF - - TRBJ1-2 TRBV28
TGTGCCAGCAGCTTGGCGGCAGGGGGCGGCTATGGCTACACCTTC CASSLAAGGGYGYTF - TRBD1 TRBJ1-2 TRBV5-8
TGTGCCAGCAGACCGGCTAGCGCCTACGAGCAGTACTTC CASRPASAYEQYF - - TRBJ2-7 TRBV7-8
TGCGCCAGCAGCCACCAAGGGACATTGAACACTGAAGCTTTCTTT CASSHQGTLNTEAFF - - TRBJ1-1 TRBV4-1
TGTGCCAGCAGTGACGCCCCAACACGGTTACTGCAGTTCTTC CASSDAPTRLLQFF - - TRBJ2-1 TRBV6-1